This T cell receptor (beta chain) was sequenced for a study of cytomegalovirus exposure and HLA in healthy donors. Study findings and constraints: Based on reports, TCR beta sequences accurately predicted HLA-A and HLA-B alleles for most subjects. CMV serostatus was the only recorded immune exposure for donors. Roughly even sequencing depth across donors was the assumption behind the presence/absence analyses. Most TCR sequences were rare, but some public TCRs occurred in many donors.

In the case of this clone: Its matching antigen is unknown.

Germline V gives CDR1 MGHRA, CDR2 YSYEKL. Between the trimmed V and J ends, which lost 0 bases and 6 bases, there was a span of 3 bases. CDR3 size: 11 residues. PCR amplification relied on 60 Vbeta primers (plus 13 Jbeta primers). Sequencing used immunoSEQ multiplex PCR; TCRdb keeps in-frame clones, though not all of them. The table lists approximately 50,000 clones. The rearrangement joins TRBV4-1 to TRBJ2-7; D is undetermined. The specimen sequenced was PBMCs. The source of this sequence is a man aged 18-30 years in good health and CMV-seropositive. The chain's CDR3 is CASSQDLEQYF. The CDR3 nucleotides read TGCGCCAGCAGCCAAGATCTCGAGCAGTACTTC.